What follows are 28 T cell receptor beta chains derived from one specimen sequenced in a study of cytomegalovirus exposure and HLA in healthy donors. It was with 60 Vbeta and 13 Jbeta primers that the PCR ran. Produced via immunoSEQ multiplex PCR; TCRdb's table is partial and in-frame only. The data contain approximately 140,000 clones, roughly 80% of them singletons. The sequenced sample consisted of PBMCs. The source is a man aged 40-49 years in good health and CMV-seropositive.

V usage is TRBV28 and J usage is TRBJ2-3; 9 bases agree with TRBD2. Trimming at V came to 5 bases and at J to 6 bases, leaving 9 bases not matched to a gene. The CDR3 contains 15 residues. Germline assignment: CDR1 MDHEN and CDR2 SYDVKM. Here the CDR3 reads CASSHTGAGGDTQYF. The CDR3 DNA is TGTGCCAGCAGTCATACAGGCGCGGGGGGGGATACGCAGTATTTT.

This clone showed up just a few times. The J gene is TRBJ1-1, the V gene TRBV5-1, with D possibly being TRBD1 (5 bases). This CDR3 spans 15 amino acids. V dropped 0 bases and J dropped 0 bases, with 9 bases sitting between them. Looked up from germline, CDR1 is SGHRS and CDR2 is YFSETQ. The CDR3 coding sequence is TGCGCCAGCAGCTTGGACAGGCAGATGAACACTGAAGCTTTCTTT. Amino acid sequence: CASSLDRQMNTEAFF.

This clone was recorded once. V gene TRBV28 combines with J gene TRBJ2-1, with 7 bases that match TRBD2. CDR1 is MDHEN, CDR2 SYDVKM, per germline. CDR3 size: 17 residues. The V gene end was trimmed by 3 bases and the J gene end by 12 bases; junction bases not matched to a gene: 20. The CDR3: CASSFGNTGLTYWGQFF. CDR3 in DNA: TGTGCCAGCAGTTTCGGGAATACGGGACTAACTTATTGGGGGCAGTTCTTC.

This clone is a singleton in its sample. The chain is built from TRBV6-5 and TRBJ2-5, with D possibly matching TRBD2 (6 bases). V gave up 6 bases and J gave up 4 bases, with 18 bases separating them. This CDR3 region has 15 residues. Germline V gene lookup returns CDR1 MNHEY and CDR2 SVGAGI. Here the CDR3 reads CASRLGGSRVETQYF. For the CDR3, the DNA is TGTGCCAGCAGGCTTGGGGGGAGCAGGGTAGAGACCCAGTACTTC.

The genes are TRBV14 and TRBJ2-2; 9 nucleotides match TRBD2. In germline, CDR1 is SGHDN, CDR2 FVKESK. The ends lost 2 bases at V and 4 bases at J; junction bases unmatched: 5. The CDR3 spans 16 residues. The DNA for the CDR3 is TGTGCCAGCAGCCAACTAGCGGGAAGTGGCACCGGGGAGCTGTTTTTT. Amino acids: CASSQLAGSGTGELFF.

The chain recombines TRBV27 with TRBJ1-5; D is undetermined. Trimming shortened V by 4 bases and J by 6 bases, and 16 bases separated the two germline ends. The CDR3 contains 15 residues. Germline assignment: CDR1 MNHEY and CDR2 SMNVEV (reference sequence). CDR3 in DNA: TGTGCCAGCAGTTCGTATGGGCCTCCCGGTCAGCCCCAGCATTTT. It yields the protein CASSSYGPPGQPQHF.

The rearrangement links TRBV19 to TRBJ1-1; D gene ambiguous. Trimming took 2 bases from V and 1 from J, leaving 5 bases between them. The CDR3 contains 13 residues. Germline V CDR1 and CDR2: LNHDA, SQIVND (reference sequence). The CDR3 DNA follows: TGTGCCAGTAGTATATTCTGGAACACTGAAGCTTTCTTT. Translated: CASSIFWNTEAFF.

CDR3 sequence: CASSPAGWNIQYF. CDR3 bases: TGTGCCAGCAGCCCCGCCGGGTGGAACATTCAGTACTTC. This chain links TRBV7-2 with TRBJ2-4; D gene ambiguous. V was clipped by 5 bases and J by 7 bases, with 12 bases between them. Germline-derived CDR1 and CDR2 are SGHTA and FQGNSA. There are 13 residues in the CDR3.

The V and J genes are TRBV5-4 and TRBJ2-3, with no clear D. There are 12 residues in the CDR3. With 2 bases removed from V and 2 bases from J, the gap between germline ends came to 3 bases. From germline, CDR1 is SGHNT and CDR2 YYREEE (reference sequence). The CDR3 loop reads CASSFLTDTQYF. The CDR3 coding sequence is TGTGCCAGCAGCTTCCTCACAGATACGCAGTATTTT. The variable domain in full, with the rest retrieved from reference TRBV5-4 and TRBJ2-3, is ETGVTQSPTHLIKTRGQQVTLRCSSQSGHNTVSWYQQALGQGPQFIFQYYREEENGRGNFPPRFSGLQFPNYSSELNVNALELDDSALYLCASSFLTDTQYFGPGTRLTVL.

The chain employs TRBV5-5 and TRBJ1-5; D may be TRBD1 (6 bases). The length of the CDR3 is 14 residues. From germline, CDR1 is SGHKS and CDR2 YYEKEE (reference sequence). Deletions cut 3 bases from V and 8 bases from J, with 15 bases between. The CDR3 loop reads CASSSDGGLKPQHF. In DNA form, the CDR3 reads TGTGCCAGCAGCTCTGACGGGGGGCTAAAGCCCCAGCATTTT.

The chain combines TRBV27 with TRBJ1-1; TRBD1 agrees at 9 bases. Per germline, CDR1 MNHEY and CDR2 SMNVEV (reference sequence). The length of the CDR3 is 13 residues. V shed 7 bases, J shed 2 bases, and the junction held 2 bases outside the gene matches. The CDR3 DNA sequence: TGTGCCAGCAAGGGACAGGGAAACACTGAAGCTTTCTTT. It translates to CASKGQGNTEAFF.

This clone was seen a single time. The chain carries TRBV7-9 and TRBJ2-5, with a tentative D call TRBD1 (6 bases). Matching the DNA end better, TRBJ2-7 makes the J call doubtful. CDR1 SEHNR and CDR2 FQNEAQ come from the germline V gene (reference sequence). The CDR3 runs to 14 residues. The CDR3 sequence: CASSLGQGSHEQYF. The CDR3 region has the DNA TGTGCCAGCAGCTTAGGGCAGGGGTCCCACGAGCAGTACTTC.

This sequence joins TRBV4-1 and TRBJ1-4, with D uncertain. Trimming stripped 2 bases from V and 7 bases from J, with 8 bases between. The germline gives CDR1 MGHRA, CDR2 YSYEKL. The CDR3 loop spans 13 amino acids. CDR3 loop: CASSQWRGEKLFF. The CDR3, as DNA: TGCGCCAGCAGCCAATGGCGAGGTGAAAAACTGTTTTTT.

V and J are TRBV7-2 and TRBJ2-7; TRBD2 matches 9 bases. The CDR3 runs 13 residues. Losses at the gene ends were 7 bases for V and 4 bases for J; bases not matched to a gene: 5. Germline values: CDR1 SGHTA, CDR2 FQGNSA. The CDR3 is CASTSGMKYEQYF. Written as DNA, the CDR3 is TGTGCCAGCACTAGCGGGATGAAGTACGAGCAGTACTTC.

The chain joins TRBV7-7 to TRBJ2-2; 8 bases fit TRBD1. This CDR3 has 15 amino acids. CDR1 is SSHAT and CDR2 is FNYEAQ in the germline V gene (reference sequence). Unmatched junction bases numbered 6, after V lost 4 bases and J lost 5 bases. This chain's CDR3 is CASSSGTGRTGELFF. Here the CDR3 DNA reads TGTGCCAGCAGCTCCGGGACAGGCCGTACCGGGGAGCTGTTTTTT. The full variable domain, rest sourced from reference TRBV7-7 and TRBJ2-2, is GAGVSQSPRYKVTKRGQDVTLRCDPISSHATLYWYQQALGQGPEFLTYFNYEAQPDKSGLPSDRFSAERPEGSISTLTIQRTEQRDSAMYRCASSSGTGRTGELFFGEGSRLTVL.

This chain's CDR3 is CASSQEVRGQPQHF. The CDR3, as DNA: TGCGCCAGCAGCCAAGAAGTCCGAGGTCAGCCCCAGCATTTT. The chain uses TRBV4-3 and TRBJ1-5; D uncertain. This CDR3 comprises 14 residues. V was trimmed by 0 bases and J by 6 bases, leaving 9 bases between them. The V gene's germline CDR1 is LGHNA and CDR2 YSLEER.

Here the CDR3 DNA reads TGTGCCAGCCAGGGACAGGTGGAAAACGAGCAGTACTTC. This encodes CASQGQVENEQYF. The chain joins TRBV6-4 to TRBJ2-7; 8 bases match TRBD1. V lost 8 bases to trimming and J lost 5 bases; unmatched junction nucleotides: 8. Germline CDR1 is MRHNA and CDR2 is SNTAGT. The CDR3 sequence is 13 residues long.

The rearrangement joins TRBV9 to TRBJ2-3, with 8 positions matching TRBD1. From germline, CDR1 is SGDLS and CDR2 YYNGEE. V trimming: 4 bases; J trimming: 4 bases; junction bases outside the gene matches: 8. This CDR3 is built from 15 residues. The CDR3 bases are TGTGCCAGCAGCCTGCAGGGGGCGTATGCAGATACGCAGTATTTT. It is translated as CASSLQGAYADTQYF.

This chain joins TRBV25-1 and TRBJ1-1, with D unresolved. Per germline, CDR1 MGHDK and CDR2 SYGVNS. Trimming left V 5 bases short and J 2 bases short, with 15 bases between. The CDR3 loop spans 15 amino acids. The CDR3 bases are TGTGCCAGCAGTACAAATTCAGGCGTTAACACTGAAGCTTTCTTT. Translation gives CASSTNSGVNTEAFF.

This clone was seen a handful of times. CDR3 DNA: TGTGCCAGCAGAGCCGACAGGGAAACTGAAGCTTTCTTT. This codes for CASRADRETEAFF. J is TRBJ1-1 and V is TRBV2, with 7 bases that match TRBD1. The V and J ends lost 6 bases and 5 bases, in that order; junction bases with no gene match: 6. In germline, CDR1 is SNHLY, CDR2 FYNNEI. The CDR3 is 13 residues long.

J is TRBJ2-1 and V is TRBV6-5, with unresolved D. Germline V gives CDR1 MNHEY, CDR2 SVGAGI. CDR3 size: 12 residues. Trimming removed 4 bases at V and 7 bases at J, with 8 bases between. The CDR3 protein is CASSSTVNEQFF. DNA of the CDR3: TGTGCCAGCAGTTCTACGGTAAATGAGCAGTTCTTC.

The chain couples TRBV2 to TRBJ1-3, with 7 positions matching TRBD1. Germline trimming cut 4 bases from V and 2 bases from J; bases unmatched to any gene: 2. The CDR3 is 14 amino acids. Looked up from germline, CDR1 is SNHLY and CDR2 is FYNNEI. CDR3: CASSVDRAGNTIYF. The CDR3 region has the DNA TGTGCCAGCAGTGTAGACAGGGCTGGAAACACCATATATTTT.

The rearrangement joins TRBV11-2 to TRBJ1-1, with a possible D match to TRBD1 (6 bases). The CDR3 runs to 15 residues. The V gene's germline CDR1 is SGHAT and CDR2 FQNNGV. Trimming stripped 1 base from V and 0 bases from J, with 9 bases between. The CDR3 nucleotides are TGTGCCAGCAGCTTAGTCGGACAGATGAACACTGAAGCTTTCTTT. Its translation is CASSLVGQMNTEAFF.

The chain employs TRBV6-1 and TRBJ2-3, with TRBD2 identical over 10 bases. Germline CDR1 and CDR2: MNHNS and SASEGT. The CDR3 contains 15 residues. Trimming at V came to 4 bases and at J to 6 bases, leaving 7 bases not matched to a gene. CDR3 amino acids: CASSALAGREDTQYF. Here the CDR3 DNA reads TGTGCCAGCAGTGCACTAGCGGGGCGCGAGGATACGCAGTATTTT.

The chain carries TRBV7-7 and TRBJ2-1, with 8 positions matching TRBD2. The J segment lost 5 bases and the V segment lost 5 bases, leaving 2 bases of the junction unmatched. The CDR3 totals 13 residues. Germline lookup yields CDR1 SSHAT and CDR2 FNYEAQ (reference sequence). The CDR3: CASSPGLDNEQFF. CDR3 bases: TGTGCCAGCAGCCCGGGACTAGACAATGAGCAGTTCTTC.

This sequence joins TRBV28 and TRBJ2-7; 9 bases line up with TRBD1. This CDR3 is 15 amino acids long. CDR1 is MDHEN and CDR2 is SYDVKM in the germline V gene. With V trimmed by 5 bases and J by 2 bases, 7 bases remained unmatched. The CDR3 DNA follows: TGTGCCAGCAGTAAGGCCAACAGGGGGCCCTACGAGCAGTACTTC. Amino acid sequence: CASSKANRGPYEQYF.

V gene TRBV5-5 combines with J gene TRBJ1-2; maybe TRBD1 (6 bases). CDR1 is SGHKS and CDR2 is YYEKEE in the germline V gene (reference sequence). This CDR3 has 12 amino acids. The V gene lost 4 bases and the J gene lost 3 bases, with 7 bases spanning the gap. CDR3 in DNA: TGTGCCAGCAGCCCAGGGGACTATGGCTACACCTTC. This codes for CASSPGDYGYTF.

The gene calls are TRBV29-1 and TRBJ2-5; TRBD2 matches at 10 bases. The CDR3 runs 14 residues. CDR1 is SQVTM, CDR2 ANQGSEA, per germline. V lost 4 bases, J lost 4 bases, and 6 bases stayed unmatched. In nucleotides, the CDR3 is TGCAGCGTTGTCCCTAGCGGGAGCTCAGAGACCCAGTACTTC. Residues: CSVVPSGSSETQYF.